The 21 T cell receptor beta chains reported below all come from one sample, sequenced in a study of cytomegalovirus exposure and HLA in healthy donors. PCR employed 60 Vbeta and 13 Jbeta primers. Using immunoSEQ multiplex PCR, the repertoire was profiled, and TCRdb retains in-frame clones only, with some absent. The sample includes fewer than 150,000 clones, 74% of them seen just once. Input material: PBMCs. These receptor sequences come from a woman in her forties or fifties in good health and CMV-seropositive.

In nucleotides, the CDR3 is TGTGCCAGCAGCTCCGCCGGGACAAAAAATCAGCCCCAGCATTTT. Translated: CASSSAGTKNQPQHF. V is TRBV7-9 and J is TRBJ1-5, with D possibly being TRBD1 (6 bases). The V and J ends lost 4 bases and 4 bases respectively, with 14 bases between them. Germline CDR1 reads SEHNR; CDR2 reads FQNEAQ (reference sequence). This CDR3 is built from 15 residues.

The chain recombines TRBV6-4 with TRBJ2-2; 7 positions match TRBD2. The CDR3 totals 14 residues. Germline V gene lookup returns CDR1 MRHNA and CDR2 SNTAGT. The trim removed 4 bases at V and 4 bases at J, leaving 3 bases unmatched. The CDR3 DNA follows: TGTGCCAGCAGTGTGACGGGAGGCACCGGGGAGCTGTTTTTT. Protein sequence: CASSVTGGTGELFF.

The V and J genes are TRBV5-1 and TRBJ2-7; TRBD1 aligns across 7 bases. Germline assignment: CDR1 SGHRS and CDR2 YFSETQ. This CDR3 has 14 amino acids. The V segment lost 4 bases and the J segment 4 bases; nucleotides outside the gene matches: 8. The CDR3 bases are TGCGCCAGCAGCCTACAGGGGACAGAATACGAGCAGTACTTC. Translation gives CASSLQGTEYEQYF.

This clone appeared a few times. The chain combines TRBV5-4 with TRBJ1-4; D uncertain. Germline V CDR1 and CDR2: SGHNT, YYREEE (reference sequence). The CDR3 extends over 16 amino acids. The ends were cut back, 1 base at V and 4 bases at J, with 14 bases in the middle. The CDR3 DNA is TGTGCCAGCAGCTTGCGGTCGAAATCGGGTAATGAAAAACTGTTTTTT. This encodes CASSLRSKSGNEKLFF.

This clone was found once. V usage is TRBV30 and J usage is TRBJ2-3, with TRBD2 matching over 8 bases. The ends lost 5 bases at V and 3 bases at J; junction bases unmatched: 10. This CDR3 contains 15 residues. Per germline, CDR1 GTSNPN and CDR2 SVGIG (reference sequence). CDR3 nucleotides: TGTGCCTGGGGGGGAAGCGGGAGTCTTACAGATACGCAGTATTTT. Amino acids: CAWGGSGSLTDTQYF.

This rearrangement joins TRBV29-1 to TRBJ1-4; no definite D call. V was clipped by 3 bases and J by 8 bases, with 13 bases between them. Germline CDR1 reads SQVTM; CDR2 reads ANQGSEA. This CDR3 has 13 amino acids. The CDR3 bases are TGCAGCGTTGATACGCAAACGGGGGAAAAACTGTTTTTT. Translation: CSVDTQTGEKLFF.

This chain links TRBV7-2 with TRBJ2-3; 7 bases fit TRBD2. Germline V lookup: CDR1 SGHTA, CDR2 FQGNSA. The CDR3 length is 19 residues. With V trimmed by 5 bases and J by 1 base, 18 bases remained unmatched. The CDR3 sequence: CASSRNQGGSVGGTDTQYF. CDR3 in DNA: TGTGCCAGCAGCCGCAACCAGGGAGGGAGCGTAGGGGGCACAGATACGCAGTATTTT.

This clone was observed a single time. Additional DNA sequences in this sample encode the identical CDR3. The chain uses TRBV7-9 and TRBJ1-1, with 7 bases identical to TRBD1. The CDR3 covers 14 residues. The V gene's germline CDR1 is SEHNR and CDR2 FQNEAQ (reference sequence). J was trimmed by 1 base and V by 1 base; bases with no gene match: 0. The CDR3 here is CASSLGQGNTEAFF. The CDR3, as DNA: TGTGCCAGCAGCTTAGGACAGGGGAACACTGAAGCTTTCTTT.

This chain uses TRBV6-4 with TRBJ1-2, with TRBD1 matching 12 bases. After removal of 5 bases from V and 8 bases from J, the junction contained 9 bases not matched to a gene. The CDR3 is 15 residues long. Per germline, CDR1 MRHNA and CDR2 SNTAGT. In DNA form, the CDR3 reads TGTGCCAGCAGTTCCGGGACAGGGGGCTCTCAGGGCTACACCTTC. It encodes CASSSGTGGSQGYTF.

This sequence joins TRBV28 and TRBJ2-3; weak D call: TRBD2 (6 bases). CDR3 length: 15 residues. Between the trimmed V and J ends, which lost 3 bases and 3 bases, there was a span of 13 bases. Germline assignment: CDR1 MDHEN and CDR2 SYDVKM. The CDR3 loop is CASSFYRERTDTQYF. CDR3 in DNA: TGTGCCAGCAGTTTCTACCGGGAGAGGACAGATACGCAGTATTTT.

The chain combines TRBV7-2 with TRBJ1-1; TRBD1 is a possible D gene (5 bases). Germline loops: CDR1 SGHTA, CDR2 FQGNSA. Trimming left V 3 bases short and J 1 base short, with 9 bases between. The CDR3 contains 14 residues. The CDR3 spells CASSFSTANTEAFF. The CDR3, as DNA: TGTGCCAGCAGCTTTTCGACAGCGAACACTGAAGCTTTCTTT.

The chain recombines TRBV7-6 with TRBJ2-1; 12 bases agree with TRBD1. CDR1 and CDR2 from the germline V gene are SGHVS and FNYEAQ. Germline trimming cut 1 base from V and 2 bases from J; bases unmatched to any gene: 9. This CDR3 contains 19 residues. This CDR3 reads CASSLDRGGTGGAYNEQFF. In nucleotides, the CDR3 is TGTGCCAGCAGCTTAGATAGGGGGGGGACAGGGGGCGCCTACAATGAGCAGTTCTTC.

J is TRBJ2-7 and V is TRBV30; 7 nucleotides align to TRBD2. The CDR3 covers 17 residues. CDR1 GTSNPN and CDR2 SVGIG come from the germline V gene (reference sequence). V lost 5 bases, J lost 1 base, and 17 bases stayed unmatched. CDR3 region: CAWAGRSSGKGSYEQYF. CDR3 bases: TGTGCCTGGGCCGGACGATCTAGCGGTAAAGGATCCTACGAGCAGTACTTC.

The V call is TRBV7-6, the J call TRBJ2-2, with 15 bases matching TRBD2. Trimming cost V 6 bases and J 7 bases; bases outside gene matches: 6. CDR1 and CDR2 (germline): SGHVS, FNYEAQ. The CDR3 has 16 amino acids. The CDR3 loop reads CASSSTGLAGGGELFF. DNA for the CDR3: TGTGCCAGCAGTTCGACGGGACTAGCGGGGGGCGGGGAGCTGTTTTTT.

The chain joins TRBV28 to TRBJ1-3; D remains ambiguous. The CDR3 has 16 amino acids. CDR1 and CDR2 (germline): MDHEN, SYDVKM. V dropped 3 bases and J dropped 1 base, with 13 bases sitting between them. The CDR3 DNA sequence: TGTGCCAGCAGTTTCCTCGGAGGAGGGTCTGGAAACACCATATATTTT. Translation gives CASSFLGGGSGNTIYF.

CDR3 residues: CASSLEPRGTYEQYF. The DNA of the CDR3 is TGTGCCAGCAGCTTAGAGCCCAGGGGTACGTACGAGCAGTACTTC. The genes are TRBV7-2 and TRBJ2-7; possible D gene TRBD1, 6 bases. The CDR3 runs to 15 residues. Germline assignment: CDR1 SGHTA and CDR2 FQGNSA. V was clipped by 1 base and J by 4 bases, with 14 bases between them.

This clone was recorded once. The chain has TRBV19 and TRBJ1-5; the D gene is possibly TRBD1 (6 bases). V was pared by 2 bases and J by 5 bases, with 7 bases between. Germline CDR1 is LNHDA and CDR2 is SQIVND (reference sequence). CDR3 length: 13 residues. CDR3 nucleotides: TGTGCCAGTAGTATAAACAGGGATCAGCCCCAGCATTTT. It is translated as CASSINRDQPQHF.

The rearrangement links TRBV28 to TRBJ2-1, with D maybe TRBD1 (6 bases). Germline V gene lookup returns CDR1 MDHEN and CDR2 SYDVKM. The CDR3 is 15 residues long. Trimming cost V 8 bases and J 0 bases, with 14 bases left between them. CDR3 sequence: CASAPLQGSYNEQFF. The DNA for the CDR3 is TGTGCCAGCGCCCCGTTACAGGGCTCCTACAATGAGCAGTTCTTC.

J is TRBJ2-1 and V is TRBV7-3; the match to TRBD2 covers 13 bases. Unmatched junction bases numbered 9, after V lost 5 bases and J lost 5 bases. Germline V gene lookup returns CDR1 SGHTA and CDR2 FQGTGA. CDR3 length: 17 residues. The CDR3 is CASSIEPGTSGDNEQFF. Here the CDR3 DNA reads TGTGCCAGCAGCATCGAACCCGGGACTAGCGGGGACAATGAGCAGTTCTTC.

V gene TRBV7-6 combines with J gene TRBJ1-6; 12 nucleotides line up with TRBD1. The junction had 23 bases not matched to a gene; V was cut back by 4 bases and J by 7 bases. Germline CDR1 SGHVS, CDR2 FNYEAQ. The CDR3 spans 22 residues. CDR3 sequence: CASSSTPFSGTGGFPTNSPLHF. CDR3 DNA: TGTGCCAGCAGCTCTACCCCCTTTTCCGGGACAGGGGGCTTTCCTACCAATTCACCCCTCCACTTT. The variable domain in full, with the rest retrieved from reference TRBV7-6 and TRBJ1-6, is GAGVSQSPRYKVTKRGQDVALRCDPISGHVSLYWYRQALGQGPEFLTYFNYEAQQDKSGLPNDRFSAERPEGSISTLTIQRTEQRDSAMYRCASSSTPFSGTGGFPTNSPLHFGNGTRLTVT.

J is TRBJ1-1 and V is TRBV30; D is unclear. The V end lost 1 base, the J end lost 0 bases, and 15 bases lay between the germline ends. The CDR3 has 16 amino acids. The germline V gene has CDR1 GTSNPN and CDR2 SVGIG (reference sequence). The CDR3 region is CAWSADWAQMNTEAFF. CDR3 DNA sequence: TGTGCCTGGAGTGCGGACTGGGCTCAAATGAACACTGAAGCTTTCTTT.